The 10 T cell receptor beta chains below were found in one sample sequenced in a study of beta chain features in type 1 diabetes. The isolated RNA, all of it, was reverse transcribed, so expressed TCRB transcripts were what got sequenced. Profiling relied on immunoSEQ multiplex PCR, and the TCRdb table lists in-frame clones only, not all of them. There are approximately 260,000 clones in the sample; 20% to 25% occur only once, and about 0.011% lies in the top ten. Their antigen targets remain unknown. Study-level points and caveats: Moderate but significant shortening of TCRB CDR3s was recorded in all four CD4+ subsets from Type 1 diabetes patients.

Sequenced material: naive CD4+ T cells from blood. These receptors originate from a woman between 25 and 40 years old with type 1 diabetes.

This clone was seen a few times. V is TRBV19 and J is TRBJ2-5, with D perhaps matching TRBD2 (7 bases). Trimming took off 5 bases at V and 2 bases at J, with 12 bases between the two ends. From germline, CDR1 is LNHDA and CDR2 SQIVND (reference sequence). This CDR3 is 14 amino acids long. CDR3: CASSGRGAQETQYF. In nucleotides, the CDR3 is TGTGCCAGTAGTGGGAGGGGGGCTCAAGAGACCCAGTACTTC. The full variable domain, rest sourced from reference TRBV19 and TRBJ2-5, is DGGITQSPKYLFRKEGQNVTLSCEQNLNHDAMYWYRQDPGQGLRLIYYSQIVNDFQKGDIAEGYSVSREKKESFPLTVTSAQKNPTAFYLCASSGRGAQETQYFGPGTRLLVL.

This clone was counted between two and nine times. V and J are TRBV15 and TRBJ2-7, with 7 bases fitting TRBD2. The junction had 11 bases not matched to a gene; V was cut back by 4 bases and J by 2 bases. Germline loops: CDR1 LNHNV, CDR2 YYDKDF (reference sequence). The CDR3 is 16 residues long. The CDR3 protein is CATSKGPSGETYEQYF. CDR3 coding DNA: TGTGCCACCAGCAAAGGGCCAAGCGGGGAGACCTACGAGCAGTACTTC.

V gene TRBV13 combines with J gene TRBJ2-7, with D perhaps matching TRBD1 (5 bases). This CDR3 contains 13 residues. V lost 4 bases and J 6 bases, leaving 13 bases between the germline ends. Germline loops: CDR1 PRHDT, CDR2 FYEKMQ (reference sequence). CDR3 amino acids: CASSSPRVSEQYF. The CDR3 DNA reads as TGTGCCAGCAGCTCTCCCAGGGTTAGCGAGCAGTACTTC.

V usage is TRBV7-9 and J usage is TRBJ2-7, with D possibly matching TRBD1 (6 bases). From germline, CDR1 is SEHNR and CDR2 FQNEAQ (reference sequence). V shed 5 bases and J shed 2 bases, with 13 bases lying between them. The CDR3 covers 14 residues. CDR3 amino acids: CASSPTQGPYEQYF. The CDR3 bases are TGTGCCAGCAGCCCAACACAGGGCCCCTACGAGCAGTACTTC.

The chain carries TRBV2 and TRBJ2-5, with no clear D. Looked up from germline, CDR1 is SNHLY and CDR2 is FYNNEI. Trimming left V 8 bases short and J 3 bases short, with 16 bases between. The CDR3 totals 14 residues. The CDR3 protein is CASRSVRTKETQYF. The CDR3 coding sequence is TGTGCCAGCCGATCAGTCAGAACGAAAGAGACCCAGTACTTC.

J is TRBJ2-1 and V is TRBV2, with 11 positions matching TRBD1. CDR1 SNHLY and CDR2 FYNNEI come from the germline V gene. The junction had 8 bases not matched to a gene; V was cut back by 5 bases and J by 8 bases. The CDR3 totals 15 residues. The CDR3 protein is CASSRRDRGLHEQFF. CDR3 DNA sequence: TGTGCCAGCAGTCGCCGGGACAGGGGGTTGCATGAGCAGTTCTTC.

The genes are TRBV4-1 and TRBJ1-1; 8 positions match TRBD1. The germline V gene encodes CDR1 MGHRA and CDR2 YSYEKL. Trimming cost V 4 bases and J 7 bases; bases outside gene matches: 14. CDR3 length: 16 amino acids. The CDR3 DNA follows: TGCGCCAGCAGCCCTGGGACAGGCTGGCTCCCAGGTGAAGCTTTCTTT. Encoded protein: CASSPGTGWLPGEAFF.

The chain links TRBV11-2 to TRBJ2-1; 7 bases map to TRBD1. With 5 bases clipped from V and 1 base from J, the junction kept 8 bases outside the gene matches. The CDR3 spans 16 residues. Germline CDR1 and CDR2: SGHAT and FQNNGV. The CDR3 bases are TGTGCCAGCAGCCTCGCCCCGGGACAGTCCTACAATGAGCAGTTCTTC. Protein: CASSLAPGQSYNEQFF. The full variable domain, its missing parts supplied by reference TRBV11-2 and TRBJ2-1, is EAGVAQSPRYKIIEKRQSVAFWCNPISGHATLYWYQQILGQGPKLLIQFQNNGVVDDSQLPKDRFSAERLKGVDSTLKIQPAKLEDSAVYLCASSLAPGQSYNEQFFGPGTRLTVL.

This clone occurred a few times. CDR3 sequence reads: CASSHIGQTTYEQYF. The CDR3 nucleotides read TGCGCCAGCAGCCACATAGGACAGACCACCTACGAGCAGTACTTC. The V call is TRBV4-1, the J call TRBJ2-7; possibly TRBD1 for D (6 bases). This CDR3 has 15 residues. V lost 3 bases and J 2 bases, leaving 14 bases between the germline ends. Germline V gives CDR1 MGHRA, CDR2 YSYEKL.

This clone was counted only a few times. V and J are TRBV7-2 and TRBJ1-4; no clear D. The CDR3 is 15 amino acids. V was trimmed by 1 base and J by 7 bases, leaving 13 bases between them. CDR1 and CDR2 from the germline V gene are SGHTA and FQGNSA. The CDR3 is CASSLDSGLGEKLFF. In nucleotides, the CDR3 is TGTGCCAGCAGCTTAGATAGCGGGCTAGGTGAAAAACTGTTTTTT.